This note documents a single T cell receptor beta chain sequence. This record belongs to a study of blood T cell repertoires in COVID-19. Background on the study: PBMCs, B-cell-depleted T cells, or T cells provided the cDNA or gDNA that made up the material.

The CDR3 runs 15 residues. V was clipped by 3 bases and J by 6 bases, with 16 bases between them. CDR1 and CDR2 from the germline V gene are SGHTA and FQGNSA. As originally analysed: Estimated nucleated cell counts came from reference gene primer amplification. Here immunoSEQ multiplex PCR was the method, and the copy in TCRdb shows in-frame clones only, minus some. That table gives V, J and clone size, and the DNA gave D and trimming. The sample has approximately 300,000 clones, 85% seen once. Material: peripheral blood. The chain couples TRBV7-2 to TRBJ2-3, with TRBD2 as a possible D gene (6 bases). The source of this sequence is a woman aged 50 to 60 with active or convalescent COVID-19. The CDR3 sequence: CASSFRTNAGDTQYF. The CDR3 nucleotides are TGTGCCAGCAGCTTCCGGACAAACGCGGGGGATACGCAGTATTTT.